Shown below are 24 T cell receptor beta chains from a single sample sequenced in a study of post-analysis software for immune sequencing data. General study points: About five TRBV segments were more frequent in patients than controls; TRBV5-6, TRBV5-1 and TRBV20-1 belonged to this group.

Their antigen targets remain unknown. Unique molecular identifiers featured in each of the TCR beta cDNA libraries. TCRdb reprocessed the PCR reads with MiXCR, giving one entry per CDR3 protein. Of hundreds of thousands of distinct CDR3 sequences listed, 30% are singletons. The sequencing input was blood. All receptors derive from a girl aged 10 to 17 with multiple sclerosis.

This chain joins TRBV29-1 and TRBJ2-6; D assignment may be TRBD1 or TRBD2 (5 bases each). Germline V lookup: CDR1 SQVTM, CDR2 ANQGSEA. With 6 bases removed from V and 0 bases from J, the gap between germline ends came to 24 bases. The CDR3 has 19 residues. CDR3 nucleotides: TGCAGCGTCACCGGAAGAGGCCTTAGGGGACGCTCTGGGGCCAACGTCCTGACTTTC. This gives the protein CSVTGRGLRGRSGANVLTF.

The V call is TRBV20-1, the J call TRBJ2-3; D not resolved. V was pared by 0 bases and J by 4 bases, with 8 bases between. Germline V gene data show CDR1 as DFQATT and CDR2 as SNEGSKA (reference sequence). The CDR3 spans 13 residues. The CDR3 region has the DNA TGCAGTGCTAGAGAGTGGGGTCCAGATACGCAGTATTTT. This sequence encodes CSAREWGPDTQYF.

Written as DNA, the CDR3 is TGCGCCAGCAGCCAAGACGGTGTCGGGGAGCTGTTTTTT. Residues: CASSQDGVGELFF. This chain links TRBV4-3 with TRBJ2-2; no clear D gene. CDR1 LGHNA and CDR2 YSLEER come from the germline V gene. V lost 0 bases and J 7 bases, leaving 6 bases between the germline ends. This CDR3 has 13 residues.

The CDR3 DNA reads as TGTGCCAGCAGTTTCATAACTAGCGTCACCCACAATGAGCAGTTCTTC. Translated, it gives CASSFITSVTHNEQFF. This sequence joins TRBV28 and TRBJ2-1; 7 nucleotides line up with TRBD2. This CDR3 contains 16 residues. Germline assignment: CDR1 MDHEN and CDR2 SYDVKM. The junction had 10 bases not matched to a gene; V was cut back by 3 bases and J by 5 bases.

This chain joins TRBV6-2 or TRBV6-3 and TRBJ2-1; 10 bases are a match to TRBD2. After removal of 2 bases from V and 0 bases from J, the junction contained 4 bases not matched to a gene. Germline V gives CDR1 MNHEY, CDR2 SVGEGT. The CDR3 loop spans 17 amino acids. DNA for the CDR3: TGTGCCAGCAGTTACCGAGCGGGAGGGCTCTCCTACAATGAGCAGTTCTTC. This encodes CASSYRAGGLSYNEQFF.

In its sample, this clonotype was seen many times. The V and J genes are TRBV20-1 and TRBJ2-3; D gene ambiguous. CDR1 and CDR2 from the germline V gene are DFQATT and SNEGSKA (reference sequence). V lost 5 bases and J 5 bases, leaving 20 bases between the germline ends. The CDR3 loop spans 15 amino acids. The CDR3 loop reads CSAPWMGTGGDTQYF. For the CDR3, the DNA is TGCAGTGCTCCCTGGATGGGCACTGGCGGAGATACGCAGTATTTT.

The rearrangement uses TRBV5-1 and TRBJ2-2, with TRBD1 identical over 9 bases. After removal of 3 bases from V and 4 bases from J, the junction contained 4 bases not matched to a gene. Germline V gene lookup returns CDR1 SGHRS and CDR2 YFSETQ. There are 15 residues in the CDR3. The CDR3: CASSWTGALTGELFF. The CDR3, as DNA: TGCGCCAGCAGCTGGACAGGGGCCCTCACCGGGGAGCTGTTTTTT.

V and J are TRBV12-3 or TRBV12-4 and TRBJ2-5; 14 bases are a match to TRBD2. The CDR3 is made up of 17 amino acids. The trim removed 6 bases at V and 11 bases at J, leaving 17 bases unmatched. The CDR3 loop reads CASREGLAGALGNEQYF. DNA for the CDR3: TGTGCCAGCAGGGAGGGACTAGCGGGAGCGTTAGGGAATGAGCAGTACTTC.

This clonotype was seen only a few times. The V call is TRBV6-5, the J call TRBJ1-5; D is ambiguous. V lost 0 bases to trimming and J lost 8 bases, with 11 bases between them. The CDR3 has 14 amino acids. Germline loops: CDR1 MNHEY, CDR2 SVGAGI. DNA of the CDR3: TGTGCCAGCAGTTACTCTGGGGTGGCGAAGCCCCAGCATTTT. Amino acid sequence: CASSYSGVAKPQHF.

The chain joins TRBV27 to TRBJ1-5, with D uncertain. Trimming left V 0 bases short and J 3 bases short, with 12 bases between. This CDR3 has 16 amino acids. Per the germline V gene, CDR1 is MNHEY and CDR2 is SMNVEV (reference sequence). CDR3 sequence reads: CASSLSFGSTNQPQHF. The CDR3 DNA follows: TGTGCCAGCAGTTTATCGTTTGGCAGTACCAATCAGCCCCAGCATTTT.

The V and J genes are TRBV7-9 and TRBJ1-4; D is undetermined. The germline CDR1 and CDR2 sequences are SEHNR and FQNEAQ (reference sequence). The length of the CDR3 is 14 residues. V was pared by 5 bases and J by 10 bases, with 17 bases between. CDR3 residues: CASSPGAYMTKLFF. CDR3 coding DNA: TGTGCCAGCAGCCCCGGAGCTTACATGACAAAACTGTTTTTT.

The CDR3 protein is CASSADRGSNQPQHF. The DNA for the CDR3 is TGTGCCAGCAGTGCCGACAGGGGGAGCAATCAGCCCCAGCATTTT. This chain links TRBV12-3 or TRBV12-4 with TRBJ1-5, with TRBD1 identical over 9 bases. The CDR3 contains 15 residues. The junction had 3 bases not matched to a gene; V was cut back by 5 bases and J by 1 base.

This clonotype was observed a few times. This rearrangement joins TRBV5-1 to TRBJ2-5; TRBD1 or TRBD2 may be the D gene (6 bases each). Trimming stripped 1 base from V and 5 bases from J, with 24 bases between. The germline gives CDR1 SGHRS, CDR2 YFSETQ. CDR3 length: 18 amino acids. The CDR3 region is CASSLFYMGGSKPETQYF. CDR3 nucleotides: TGCGCCAGCAGCTTGTTTTATATGGGGGGCTCGAAACCGGAGACCCAGTACTTC.

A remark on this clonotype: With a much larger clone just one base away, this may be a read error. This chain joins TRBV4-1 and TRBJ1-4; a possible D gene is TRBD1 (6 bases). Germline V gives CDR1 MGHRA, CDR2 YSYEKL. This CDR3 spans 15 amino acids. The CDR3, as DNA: TGCGCCAGCAGCCAGCTGGACAGCCTTAATGAAAAACGGTTTTTT. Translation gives CASSQLDSLNEKRFF.

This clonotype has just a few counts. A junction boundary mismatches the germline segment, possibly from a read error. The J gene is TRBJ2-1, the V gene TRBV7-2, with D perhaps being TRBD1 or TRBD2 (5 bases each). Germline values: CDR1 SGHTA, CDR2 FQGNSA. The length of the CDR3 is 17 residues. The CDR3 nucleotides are TGTGCCAGCAACTTAGAGGGGCGTCTAAACTTCAACGTTGAGCAGTTCTTC. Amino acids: CASNLEGRLNFNVEQFF.

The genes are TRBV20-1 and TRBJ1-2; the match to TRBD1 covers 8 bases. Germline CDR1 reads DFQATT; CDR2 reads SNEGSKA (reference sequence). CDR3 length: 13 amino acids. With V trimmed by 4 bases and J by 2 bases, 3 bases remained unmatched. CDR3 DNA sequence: TGCAGTGCTACAGGGGGCAGGAACTATGGCTACACCTTC. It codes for CSATGGRNYGYTF.

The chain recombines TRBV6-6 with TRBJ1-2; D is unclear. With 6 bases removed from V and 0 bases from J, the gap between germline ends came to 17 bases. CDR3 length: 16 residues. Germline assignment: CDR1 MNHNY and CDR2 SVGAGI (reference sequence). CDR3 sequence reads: CASSRGGQPANYGYTF. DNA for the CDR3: TGTGCCAGCAGCCGGGGTGGGCAGCCAGCTAACTATGGCTACACCTTC.

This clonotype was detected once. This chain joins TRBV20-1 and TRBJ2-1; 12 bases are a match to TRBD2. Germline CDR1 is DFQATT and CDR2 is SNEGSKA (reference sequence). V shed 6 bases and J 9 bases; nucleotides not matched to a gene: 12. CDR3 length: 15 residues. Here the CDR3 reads CSAGGRLAGAAEQFF. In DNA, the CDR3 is TGCAGTGCAGGCGGAAGACTAGCGGGAGCTGCTGAGCAGTTCTTC.

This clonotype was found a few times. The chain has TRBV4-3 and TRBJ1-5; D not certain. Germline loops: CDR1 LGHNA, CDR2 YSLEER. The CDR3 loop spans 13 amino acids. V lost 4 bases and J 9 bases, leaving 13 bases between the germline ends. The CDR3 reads CASSPQRGGPQHF. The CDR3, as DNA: TGCGCCAGCAGCCCTCAGCGGGGTGGGCCCCAGCATTTT.

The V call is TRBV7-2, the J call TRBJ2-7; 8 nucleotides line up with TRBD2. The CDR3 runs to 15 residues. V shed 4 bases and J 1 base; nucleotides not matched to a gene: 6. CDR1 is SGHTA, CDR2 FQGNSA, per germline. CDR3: CASSSASGPSYEQYF. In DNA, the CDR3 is TGTGCCAGCAGCTCCGCTAGCGGGCCTTCCTACGAGCAGTACTTC.

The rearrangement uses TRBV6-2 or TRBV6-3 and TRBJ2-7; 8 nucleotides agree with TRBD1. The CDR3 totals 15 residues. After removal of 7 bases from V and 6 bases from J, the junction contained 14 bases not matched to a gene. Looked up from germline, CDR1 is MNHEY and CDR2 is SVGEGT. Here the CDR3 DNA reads TGTGCCAGCACTTTTACGTCGACAGGGGCCGGCGAGCAGTACTTC. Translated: CASTFTSTGAGEQYF.

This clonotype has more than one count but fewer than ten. This CDR3 reads CASSPGTSEVDTQYF. In DNA form, the CDR3 reads TGCGCCAGCAGCCCTGGGACTAGCGAGGTAGATACGCAGTATTTT. The V and J genes are TRBV4-3 and TRBJ2-3; 10 bases line up with TRBD2. Losses at the gene ends were 4 bases for V and 5 bases for J; bases not matched to a gene: 6. Germline V lookup: CDR1 LGHNA, CDR2 YSLEER. CDR3 length: 15 residues.

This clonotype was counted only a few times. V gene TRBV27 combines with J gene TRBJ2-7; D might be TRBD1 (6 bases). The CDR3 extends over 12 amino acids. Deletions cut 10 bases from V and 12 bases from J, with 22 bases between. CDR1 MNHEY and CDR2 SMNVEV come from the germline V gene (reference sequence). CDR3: CATGLSGGIGYF. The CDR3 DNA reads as TGTGCCACCGGACTGAGTGGGGGCATCGGGTACTTC.

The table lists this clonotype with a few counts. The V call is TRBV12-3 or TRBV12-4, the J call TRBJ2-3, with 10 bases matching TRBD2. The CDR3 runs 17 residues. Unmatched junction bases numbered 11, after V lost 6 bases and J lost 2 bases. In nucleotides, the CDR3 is TGTGCCAGCAGCCTCCGACTAGCGGGTTATTCCACAGATACGCAGTATTTT. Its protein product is CASSLRLAGYSTDTQYF.